This T cell receptor beta chain is drawn from a study of T cell repertoires in cytomegalovirus infection. Study at large: Both a matching HLA type and CMV infection were indicated by public TCR beta signatures.

One entry per CDR3 protein results from TCRdb running MiXCR on the reads. The repertoire consists of approximately 130,000 distinct CDR3 sequences, with 20% to 30% occurring once and the leading ten covering around 32%. This clonotype showed up just a few times. What it recognizes is unknown. General observations from the study: Pooled public TCR beta family frequency picked out CMV carriers with the relevant HLA. In two of eight donors, the top clonotype was HLA-C-restricted CMV-specific.

The specimen sequenced was PBMCs, sequenced either directly or after in vitro stimulation (not recorded which). This receptor was identified in a human donor in good health (CMV status not recorded). Some clones in this sample may be carry-over from other donors' samples.

DNA of the CDR3: TGTGCCAGCAGACTTGGGACAGGGGTTGGCTACACCTTC. Translation: CASRLGTGVGYTF. This chain connects TRBV12-3 or TRBV12-4 to TRBJ1-2; 10 bases map to TRBD1. With V trimmed by 6 bases and J by 7 bases, 5 bases remained unmatched. The CDR3 runs to 13 residues.